The 5 T cell receptor beta chains below were found in one sample sequenced in a study of human T cells and chemical hapten exposure (dated by TCRdb to the early 2020s). The time point label, as the study defines it: patch test 1, 2 weeks after DPC sensitization. According to the study, the label for this sample's treatment or condition signals: therapeutic diphenylcyclopropenone sensitization with weekly scalp DPC. The library was produced with RACE. The instrument was a NextSeq 500. TCRdb ran its own pipeline on the public reads, namely fastp trimming at Q25 and MiXCR clone calling, and kept in-frame beta chains. Identical CDR3 proteins give one entry, which carries the most common genes and DNA. For this sample the table gives roughly 360,000 distinct CDR3 sequences, of which 4.8% were detected only once. Of the sample, 2% to 2.5% is held by the ten largest clones. Material: whole blood, obtained in connection with sensitization to the hapten diphenylcyclopropenone (DPC). These receptors all stem from a woman aged 45-65 years with alopecia areata. Some clones in this sample may be carry-over from other donors' samples.

This clonotype was seen a handful of times. V usage is TRBV6-1 and J usage is TRBJ1-2; no clear D gene. The CDR3 length is 12 residues. CDR1 and CDR2 from the germline V gene are MNHNS and SASEGT. V lost 3 bases and J lost 5, with 7 bases in between. The chain's CDR3 is CASSEGSYGYTF. The CDR3 region has the DNA TGTGCCAGCAGTGAGGGGAGTTATGGCTACACCTTC.

In its sample, this clonotype was seen many times. The chain is built from TRBV7-2 and TRBJ2-4; 9 bases line up with TRBD2. This CDR3 spans 19 amino acids. Per germline, CDR1 SGHTA and CDR2 FQGNSA. J was trimmed by 0 bases and V by 0 bases; bases with no gene match: 9. CDR3 bases: TGTGCCAGCAGCTTAGCGCTTGGCGGGGGGGCCGGAGCCAAAAACATTCAGTACTTC. Translated: CASSLALGGGAGAKNIQYF.

This chain joins TRBV30 and TRBJ2-3; D may be TRBD2 (5 bases). Germline assignment: CDR1 GTSNPN and CDR2 SVGIG (reference sequence). The CDR3 extends over 13 amino acids. V lost 4 bases to trimming and J lost 2 bases, with 10 bases between them. The CDR3 DNA sequence: TGTGCCTGGACCCCCGGGAACACAGATACGCAGTATTTT. Protein: CAWTPGNTDTQYF.

This clonotype was seen at least ten times. The V call is TRBV2, the J call TRBJ2-7; TRBD1 matches 9 bases. Looked up from germline, CDR1 is SNHLY and CDR2 is FYNNEI. There are 14 residues in the CDR3. V shed 8 bases, J shed 2 bases, and the junction held 7 bases outside the gene matches. CDR3 sequence: CASRWTGDTYEQYF. CDR3 sequence (DNA): TGTGCCAGCCGCTGGACAGGGGACACCTACGAGCAGTACTTC. Drawing the rest from reference TRBV2 and TRBJ2-7, the complete variable domain is EPEVTQTPSHQVTQMGQEVILRCVPISNHLYFYWYRQILGQKVEFLVSFYNNEISEKSEIFDDQFSVERPDGSNFTLKIRSTKLEDSAMYFCASRWTGDTYEQYFGPGTRLTVT.

This clonotype was picked up a small number of times. The chain joins TRBV13 to TRBJ2-6, with 8 bases matching TRBD1. The V segment lost 5 bases and the J segment 1 base; nucleotides outside the gene matches: 7. This CDR3 has 17 residues. Germline CDR1 is PRHDT and CDR2 is FYEKMQ (reference sequence). The CDR3 sequence is CASSGGQDISGANVLTF. CDR3 in DNA: TGTGCCAGCAGCGGGGGACAGGATATATCTGGGGCCAACGTCCTGACTTTC.